This T cell receptor beta chain was recorded in a study of Ad26.COV2.S vaccination and SARS-CoV-2 variants. The wider study: Donor was in the COV1001 Ad26.COV2.S trial arm. Recipients of Ad26.COV2.S got it intramuscularly, once or twice 56 days apart.

Study-wide findings and caveats: Vaccine recipients surpassed placebo recipients in spike-specific TCR breadth.

A note on this clone: Its antigen is as yet unknown.

The treatment: 15 to 20 received Ad26.COV2.S at low or high dose, single or two shots; 5 received placebo; per-sample allocation not given. The samples were gathered on day 63 after the first injection of vaccine or placebo. In the vaccine, an Ad26 vector expressed the SARS-CoV-2 spike of the Wuhan strain. Profiled with immunoSEQ multiplex PCR; TCRdb holds only in-frame clones, not every one. Found here are some 340,000 clones, just over 85% of them singletons; the top ten hold around 2%. Sequencing was performed on peripheral blood, taken in a trial of Ad26.COV2.S vaccine versus placebo. This clonotype was obtained from a person aged 18-60 years who received the Ad26.COV2.S COVID-19 vaccine or a placebo.

CDR3 protein: CASSLGRQLDTQYF. Written as DNA, the CDR3 is TGTGCCAGCAGCTTAGGGAGACAGTTAGATACGCAGTATTTT. The V and J genes are TRBV7-2 and TRBJ2-3, with a tentative D call TRBD1 (5 bases). The CDR3 length is 14 residues. The ends were cut back, 1 base at V and 5 bases at J, with 10 bases in the middle. The germline V gene has CDR1 SGHTA and CDR2 FQGNSA.